The entry below describes one T cell receptor beta chain. No antigen is known for it. This entry comes from a study of cytomegalovirus exposure and HLA in healthy donors. The study, taken as a whole, reports: Accurate prediction of HLA-A and HLA-B alleles (for most subjects) was reportedly achieved from TCR beta sequences.

The PCR contained 60 Vbeta and 13 Jbeta primers. Using immunoSEQ multiplex PCR, the repertoire was profiled, and TCRdb retains in-frame clones only, with some absent. The sample contains some 180,000 clones, around 76% of which appear only once. CDR1 is SGHTA, CDR2 FQGNSA, per germline. This CDR3 comprises 13 residues. The germline V and J ends were trimmed by 5 bases and 1 base, with 8 bases remaining between them. This TCR derives from a man aged 40-49 years in good health and CMV-seronegative. The rearrangement uses TRBV7-2 and TRBJ1-2, with a weak D call TRBD1 (5 bases). Sequences were obtained from PBMCs. The chain's CDR3 is CASSADSNYGYTF. The CDR3 region has the DNA TGTGCCAGCAGCGCCGACAGTAACTATGGCTACACCTTC.